The 30 T cell receptor beta chains in this list originate from one sample, sequenced in a study of beta chain features in type 1 diabetes. Since all of the isolated RNA was reverse transcribed, expressed TCRB transcripts were what got sequenced. Libraries were prepared by immunoSEQ multiplex PCR; TCRdb keeps only in-frame clonotypes and omits some of them. Of about 900,000 clones in the sample, roughly 16% are singletons; the top ten hold 0.02% to 0.025%. The sample was naive CD4+ T cells from blood. The origin of the receptors is a woman younger than 35 in good health.

The chain recombines TRBV9 with TRBJ2-1; D remains ambiguous. This CDR3 has 12 amino acids. Trimming took off 3 bases at V and 7 bases at J, with 8 bases between the two ends. Germline assignment: CDR1 SGDLS and CDR2 YYNGEE. The CDR3 region has the DNA TGTGCCAGCAGCGGGGCAAGGAATGAGCAGTTCTTC. It translates to CASSGARNEQFF.

The CDR3 reads CASSPIRDRGYRGEQFF. In DNA, the CDR3 is TGTGCCAGCAGTCCCATCCGGGACAGGGGCTATCGGGGCGAGCAGTTCTTC. The chain links TRBV28 to TRBJ2-1, with TRBD1 matching over 10 bases. Germline V lookup: CDR1 MDHEN, CDR2 SYDVKM. V shed 5 bases and J 10 bases; nucleotides not matched to a gene: 17. The CDR3 spans 17 residues.

This clone came up a few times. The chain is built from TRBV4-3 and TRBJ2-7; maybe TRBD1 (5 bases). Trimming stripped 0 bases from V and 3 bases from J, with 12 bases between. The CDR3 contains 15 residues. Germline CDR1 and CDR2: LGHNA and YSLEER. In nucleotides, the CDR3 is TGCGCCAGCAGCCAAGATAATAGGGGATTCTACGAGCAGTACTTC. It is translated as CASSQDNRGFYEQYF.

In its sample, this clone was seen a few times. V usage is TRBV4-3 and J usage is TRBJ2-1; 7 bases match TRBD2. J gave up 5 bases and V 4 bases, and 5 bases lay outside the gene matches. This CDR3 has 14 residues. Germline V gene data show CDR1 as LGHNA and CDR2 as YSLEER. The CDR3, as DNA: TGCGCCAGCAGCCTAACAGCGGGAAACAATGAGCAGTTCTTC. Its translation is CASSLTAGNNEQFF.

This clone was seen a handful of times. The chain employs TRBV29-1 and TRBJ2-5, with D uncertain. V dropped 6 bases and J dropped 5 bases, with 19 bases sitting between them. The CDR3 extends over 14 amino acids. The germline gives CDR1 SQVTM, CDR2 ANQGSEA. In DNA, the CDR3 is TGCAGCGTGTCGACCGGCATACCAAGTGAGACCCAGTACTTC. Translation: CSVSTGIPSETQYF.

The V gene is TRBV5-1, the J gene TRBJ2-1, with 7 bases aligning to TRBD2. The junction had 9 bases not matched to a gene; V was cut back by 4 bases and J by 2 bases. CDR1 SGHRS and CDR2 YFSETQ come from the germline V gene. This CDR3 has 16 amino acids. CDR3 region: CASSGGTNGTYNEQFF. CDR3 nucleotides: TGCGCCAGCAGCGGAGGGACTAACGGGACCTACAATGAGCAGTTCTTC.

This clone was observed a few times. The gene calls are TRBV28 and TRBJ2-7; D remains unclear. V lost 4 bases and J 3 bases, leaving 10 bases between the germline ends. Germline V CDR1 and CDR2: MDHEN, SYDVKM. The CDR3 is 13 amino acids. The CDR3 reads CASSYKVYYEQYF. The CDR3 DNA reads as TGTGCCAGCAGTTATAAGGTCTACTACGAGCAGTACTTC.

This clone was observed a few times. This chain uses TRBV7-2 with TRBJ2-1; possibly TRBD2 for D (6 bases). Germline V gene lookup returns CDR1 SGHTA and CDR2 FQGNSA. V gave up 1 base and J gave up 16 bases, with 23 bases separating them. The CDR3 totals 15 residues. The CDR3 sequence is CASSLEVGGPRSRFF. Here the CDR3 DNA reads TGTGCCAGCAGCTTAGAAGTGGGGGGACCCAGGAGTAGATTCTTC.

This clone came up many times. This sample includes further DNA sequences coding for the same CDR3. The chain employs TRBV18 and TRBJ2-6, with D unclear. The CDR3 runs to 13 residues. Per the germline V gene, CDR1 is KGHSH and CDR2 is LQKENI. Trimming shortened V by 2 bases and J by 1 base, and 0 bases separated the two germline ends. In DNA, the CDR3 is TGTGCCAGCTCACCATCTGGGGCCAACGTCCTGACTTTC. Its translation is CASSPSGANVLTF.

The rearrangement joins TRBV27 to TRBJ2-7, with a weak D call TRBD1 (7 bases). This CDR3 contains 16 residues. V gave up 4 bases and J gave up 3 bases, with 19 bases separating them. Germline CDR1 and CDR2: MNHEY and SMNVEV (reference sequence). DNA for the CDR3: TGTGCCAGCAGTTGGGGGTGGCGGGACAGTCTCTACGAGCAGTACTTC. Its protein is CASSWGWRDSLYEQYF.

The CDR3 is CASSFSSSGYNEQFF. The CDR3 DNA reads TGTGCCAGCAGCTTCTCGTCTAGCGGATACAATGAGCAGTTCTTC. The rearrangement links TRBV7-2 to TRBJ2-1; 7 nucleotides agree with TRBD2. The germline V gene has CDR1 SGHTA and CDR2 FQGNSA. V trimming: 3 bases; J trimming: 4 bases; junction bases outside the gene matches: 6. CDR3 length equals 15 residues.

V is TRBV29-1 and J is TRBJ1-2; no firm D call. The germline V gene encodes CDR1 SQVTM and CDR2 ANQGSEA. The V gene lost 7 bases and the J gene lost 8 bases, with 17 bases spanning the gap. The CDR3 covers 12 residues. Here the CDR3 reads CSADLRASGYTF. In DNA form, the CDR3 reads TGCAGCGCCGACCTTAGGGCTTCGGGCTACACCTTC. The full variable domain, with the rest looked up from reference TRBV29-1 and TRBJ1-2, is SAVISQKPSRDICQRGTSLTIQCQVDSQVTMMFWYRQQPGQSLTLIATANQGSEATYESGFVIDKFPISRPNLTFSTLTVSNMSPEDSSIYLCSADLRASGYTFGSGTRLTVV.

The chain is built from TRBV28 and TRBJ2-7; 8 bases map to TRBD2. The CDR3 loop spans 14 amino acids. From germline, CDR1 is MDHEN and CDR2 SYDVKM. Trimming cost V 8 bases and J 6 bases; bases outside gene matches: 12. The CDR3 nucleotides are TGTGCCAGCGGGACTCTAGCGGGCGGACCCGAGCAGTACTTC. As protein: CASGTLAGGPEQYF.

This chain connects TRBV18 to TRBJ2-7; 10 positions match TRBD2. The V and J ends lost 4 bases and 6 bases, in that order; junction bases with no gene match: 12. There are 16 residues in the CDR3. CDR1 and CDR2 from the germline V gene are KGHSH and LQKENI. The CDR3, as DNA: TGTGCCAGCTCACTAACCGACACAGCGGGAGGGCTCGAGCAGTACTTC. The encoded protein is CASSLTDTAGGLEQYF.

The CDR3, as DNA: TGTGCCACCAGCAGAGAAGCGAGCTCTGGGGCCAACGTCCTGACTTTC. It specifies CATSREASSGANVLTF. The chain carries TRBV15 and TRBJ2-6; unclear D gene. The germline V and J ends were trimmed by 0 bases and 0 bases, with 6 bases remaining between them. The CDR3 totals 16 residues. CDR1 is LNHNV and CDR2 is YYDKDF in the germline V gene (reference sequence). The whole variable domain, filled in from reference TRBV15 and TRBJ2-6, reads DAMVIQNPRYQVTQFGKPVTLSCSQTLNHNVMYWYQQKSSQAPKLLFHYYDKDFNNEADTPDNFQSRRPNTSFCFLDIRSPGLGDTAMYLCATSREASSGANVLTFGAGSRLTVL.

A few counts support this clone. The rearrangement links TRBV27 to TRBJ2-7, with 13 positions matching TRBD2. The CDR3 covers 15 residues. From germline, CDR1 is MNHEY and CDR2 SMNVEV (reference sequence). V was clipped by 3 bases and J by 4 bases; unmatched bases: 3. The CDR3 here is CASSFRTSGSYEQYF. The CDR3 nucleotides are TGTGCCAGCAGTTTTAGGACTAGCGGGAGTTACGAGCAGTACTTC.

This clone has more than one count but fewer than ten. V is TRBV6-6 and J is TRBJ1-5; D gene unclear. V lost 3 bases and J lost 1, with 13 bases in between. Germline V gives CDR1 MNHNY, CDR2 SVGAGI (reference sequence). The CDR3 consists of 16 residues. The CDR3 nucleotides read TGTGCCAGCAGTTATTACTTGGATCCCAGCAATCAGCCCCAGCATTTT. Protein: CASSYYLDPSNQPQHF.

This clone was picked up a small number of times. The chain combines TRBV19 with TRBJ2-3, with 7 bases aligning to TRBD1. The CDR3 covers 13 residues. CDR1 is LNHDA and CDR2 is SQIVND in the germline V gene (reference sequence). Trimming cost V 5 bases and J 6 bases; bases outside gene matches: 5. CDR3 residues: CASSDREGDTQYF. In DNA form, the CDR3 reads TGTGCCAGTAGTGACAGGGAAGGGGATACGCAGTATTTT.

The table lists this clone with a few counts. The V call is TRBV10-3, the J call TRBJ2-3; D is perhaps TRBD1 (5 bases). Germline CDR1 reads ENHRY; CDR2 reads SYGVKD. The CDR3 loop spans 14 amino acids. The V end was cut by 4 bases, the J end by 2 bases, with 10 bases between. The DNA of the CDR3 is TGTGCCATCAGTGGAGACAGATACACAGATACGCAGTATTTT. It encodes CAISGDRYTDTQYF.

This clone was detected only a few times. The chain joins TRBV6-1 to TRBJ2-7, with D possibly matching TRBD1 (6 bases). The V and J ends lost 6 bases and 6 bases respectively, with 15 bases between them. This CDR3 has 13 residues. CDR1 and CDR2 from the germline V gene are MNHNS and SASEGT. As DNA, the CDR3 is TGTGCCAGCAGCGAAACAGGGAGATCCGAGCAGTACTTC. Amino acid sequence: CASSETGRSEQYF.

Only a few counts were recorded for this clone. The J gene is TRBJ1-5, the V gene TRBV7-9; no firm D call. CDR3 size: 12 residues. CDR1 and CDR2 from the germline V gene are SEHNR and FQNEAQ (reference sequence). V lost 4 bases and J 9 bases, leaving 10 bases between the germline ends. The CDR3 loop reads CASSSTDRPQHF. In DNA form, the CDR3 reads TGTGCCAGCAGCTCAACTGATCGGCCCCAGCATTTT.

This clone was found a few times. The V gene is TRBV25-1, the J gene TRBJ2-3; 10 bases line up with TRBD2. Looked up from germline, CDR1 is MGHDK and CDR2 is SYGVNS. There are 17 residues in the CDR3. V dropped 4 bases and J dropped 5; count of bases not matched to a gene: 12. The CDR3 here is CASSVSSGSVVGDTQYF. CDR3 nucleotides: TGTGCCAGCAGTGTGTCTAGCGGGAGTGTTGTAGGAGATACGCAGTATTTT.

This clone showed up just a few times. This chain connects TRBV28 to TRBJ2-3; D gene uncertain. Germline-derived CDR1 and CDR2 are MDHEN and SYDVKM. The CDR3 consists of 14 residues. V shed 1 base and J shed 4 bases, with 9 bases lying between them. CDR3 DNA sequence: TGTGCCAGCAGTTTATTATCCCCACCAGATACGCAGTATTTT. It yields the protein CASSLLSPPDTQYF.

A few counts support this clone. The chain links TRBV5-1 to TRBJ2-3; no reliable D call. Germline V gene sequence: CDR1 SGHRS, CDR2 YFSETQ. The V end was cut by 0 bases, the J end by 3 bases, with 11 bases between. The CDR3 length is 15 residues. Here the CDR3 reads CASSLEFPATDTQYF. In nucleotides, the CDR3 is TGCGCCAGCAGCTTGGAATTTCCTGCGACAGATACGCAGTATTTT.

As regards this clone: The same CDR3 can be traced to other DNA sequences in this sample. The chain uses TRBV7-9 and TRBJ2-2; 10 bases match TRBD2. Germline V gene data show CDR1 as SEHNR and CDR2 as FQNEAQ (reference sequence). The ends lost 1 base at V and 6 bases at J; junction bases unmatched: 5. This CDR3 has 16 amino acids. This CDR3 is CASSLVSGRIAGELFF. For the CDR3, the DNA is TGTGCCAGCAGCTTAGTTAGCGGGAGGATCGCCGGGGAGCTGTTTTTT. The complete variable domain, with remaining parts taken from reference TRBV7-9 and TRBJ2-2, reads DTGVSQNPRHKITKRGQNVTFRCDPISEHNRLYWYRQTLGQGPEFLTYFQNEAQLEKSRLLSDRFSAERPKGSFSTLEIQRTEQGDSAMYLCASSLVSGRIAGELFFGEGSRLTVL.

This clone has a handful of counts. The chain joins TRBV5-4 to TRBJ2-3; TRBD1 aligns across 8 bases. This CDR3 has 15 amino acids. The ends lost 0 bases at V and 4 bases at J; junction bases unmatched: 4. Germline V lookup: CDR1 SGHNT, CDR2 YYREEE (reference sequence). This CDR3 reads CASSLGGQGSDTQYF. In nucleotides, the CDR3 is TGTGCCAGCAGCTTGGGTGGACAGGGTTCAGATACGCAGTATTTT.

CDR3 coding DNA: TGTGCCAGCAGTAGGAGGAGGGGGTTGGGCTCCTACAATGAGCAGTTCTTC. Amino acids: CASSRRRGLGSYNEQFF. The chain recombines TRBV28 with TRBJ2-1, with D perhaps matching TRBD1 or TRBD2 (6 bases each). Germline V gene lookup returns CDR1 MDHEN and CDR2 SYDVKM. V was trimmed by 5 bases and J by 0 bases, leaving 17 bases between them. CDR3 size: 17 residues. Together with reference TRBV28 and TRBJ2-1, the CDR3 gives the full variable domain: DVKVTQSSRYLVKRTGEKVFLECVQDMDHENMFWYRQDPGLGLRLIYFSYDVKMKEKGDIPEGYSVSREKKERFSLILESASTNQTSMYLCASSRRRGLGSYNEQFFGPGTRLTVL.

The sample holds a few counts of this clone. The chain joins TRBV28 to TRBJ2-3; maybe TRBD2 (7 bases). CDR1 and CDR2 (germline): MDHEN, SYDVKM. CDR3 length equals 14 residues. The V and J ends lost 5 bases and 8 bases respectively, with 17 bases between them. CDR3 sequence (DNA): TGTGCCAGCAGTGCGGGGGCCTCCCCGGGTACGCAGTATTTT. It is translated as CASSAGASPGTQYF.

The table lists this clone with a few counts. This chain uses TRBV6-6 with TRBJ1-1; no clear D. V was clipped by 0 bases and J by 2 bases, with 7 bases between them. Germline V lookup: CDR1 MNHNY, CDR2 SVGAGI (reference sequence). This CDR3 region has 14 residues. CDR3 coding DNA: TGTGCCAGCAGTTACTCGAATGCCAACACTGAAGCTTTCTTT. Encoded protein: CASSYSNANTEAFF.

This clone occurred a few times. This sequence joins TRBV2 and TRBJ2-5; 9 bases map to TRBD1. CDR3 length: 15 residues. Germline V gene sequence: CDR1 SNHLY, CDR2 FYNNEI. With 7 bases clipped from V and 2 bases from J, the junction kept 8 bases outside the gene matches. CDR3 in DNA: TGTGCCAGCATCGGGACAGGGTTTGGACAAGAGACCCAGTACTTC. This translates into CASIGTGFGQETQYF.